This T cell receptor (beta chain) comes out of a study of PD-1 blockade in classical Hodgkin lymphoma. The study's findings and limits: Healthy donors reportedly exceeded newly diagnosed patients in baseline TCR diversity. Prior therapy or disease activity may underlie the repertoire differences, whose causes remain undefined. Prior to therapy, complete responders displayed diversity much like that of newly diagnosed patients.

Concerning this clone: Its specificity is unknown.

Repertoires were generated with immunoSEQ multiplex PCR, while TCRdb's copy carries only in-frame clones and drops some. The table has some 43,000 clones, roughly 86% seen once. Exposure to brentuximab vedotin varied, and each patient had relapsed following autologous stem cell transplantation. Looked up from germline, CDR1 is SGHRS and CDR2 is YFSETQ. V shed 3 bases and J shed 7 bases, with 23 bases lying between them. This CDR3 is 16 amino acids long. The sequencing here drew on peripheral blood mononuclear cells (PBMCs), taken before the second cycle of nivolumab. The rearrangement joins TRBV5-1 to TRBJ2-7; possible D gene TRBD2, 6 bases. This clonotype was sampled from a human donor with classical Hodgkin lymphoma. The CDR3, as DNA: TGCGCCAGCAGCTCCCTTGGAGGGAGTCAGTCAAGGGAGCAGTACTTC. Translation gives CASSSLGGSQSREQYF.